A selection of T cell receptor beta chains follows, all from one sample in a study of T cell responses to AZD1222 COVID-19 vaccine. Sequenced by immunoSEQ multiplex PCR; TCRdb stores in-frame clones only, minus some. Found here are almost 80,000 clones, around 90% of them singletons; the top ten hold about 22%. The material sequenced was peripheral blood, taken on day 0 of AZD1222 vaccination. These receptors all come from an adult in good health. The CDR3 runs from the conserved cysteine through the conserved F or W. D genes are given only for firm matches. Not all rows give a size; the values are once, few, many and, for expanded clones, a class.

d_call	j_call	v_call	clone_size	cdr3_nt	cdr3_aa
-	TRBJ2-7	TRBV2	once	TGTGCCAGCAGGGGGACCTCCTACGAGCAGTACTTC	CASRGTSYEQYF
-	TRBJ1-1	TRBV12-3/TRBV12-4	once	TGTGCCAGCAACCAGGGTCTGGGCACTGAAGCTTTCTTT	CASNQGLGTEAFF
-	TRBJ1-1	TRBV11-2	-	TGTGCCAGCAGTCAAACACCGGGGGCCACTGAAGCTTTCTTT	CASSQTPGATEAFF
TRBD1	TRBJ1-4	TRBV5-1	-	TGCGCCAGCAGCTTGGGGGACAGGAATAATGAAAAACTGTTTTTT	CASSLGDRNNEKLFF
TRBD2	TRBJ2-3	TRBV10-2	-	TGCGCCAGCAGAGAAGCGGGAGTAGGCACAGATACGCAGTATTTT	CASREAGVGTDTQYF
TRBD1	TRBJ1-3	TRBV19	-	TGTGCCAGTAGCGCCCAGGGGGCTGGAAACACCATATATTTT	CASSAQGAGNTIYF
TRBD1	TRBJ1-2	TRBV4-1	-	TGCGCCAGCAGCCAAGCCACAGGGGGGAGAGGCTACACCTTC	CASSQATGGRGYTF
TRBD1	TRBJ2-2	TRBV12-5	-	TGTGCTAGTGGTTTGGGAGCCGGGACAGGGGTTACCGGGGAGCTGTTTTTT	CASGLGAGTGVTGELFF
-	TRBJ2-7	TRBV7-3	-	TGTGCCAGCAGCCCTCAGGGGGGACTCTACGAGCAGTACTTC	CASSPQGGLYEQYF
-	TRBJ2-7	TRBV5-1	-	TGCGCCAGCAGCTTGGAAGGCCCCCTTGAGCAGTACTTC	CASSLEGPLEQYF
-	TRBJ2-2	TRBV4-1	-	TGCGCCAGCAGCCAAGATAATTCCGGGGAGCTGTTTTTT	CASSQDNSGELFF